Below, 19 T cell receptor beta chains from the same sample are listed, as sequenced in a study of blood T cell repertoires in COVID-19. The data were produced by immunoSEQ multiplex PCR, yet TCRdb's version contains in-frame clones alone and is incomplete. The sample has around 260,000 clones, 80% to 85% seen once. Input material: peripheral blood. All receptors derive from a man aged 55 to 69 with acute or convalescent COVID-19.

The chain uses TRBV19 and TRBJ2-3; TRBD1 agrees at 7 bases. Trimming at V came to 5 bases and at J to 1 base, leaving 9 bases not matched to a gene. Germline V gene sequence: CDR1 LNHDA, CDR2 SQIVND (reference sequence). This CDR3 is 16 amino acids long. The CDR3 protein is CASSLQGSRRTDTQYF. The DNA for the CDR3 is TGTGCCAGTAGTTTACAGGGGAGTAGACGCACAGATACGCAGTATTTT.

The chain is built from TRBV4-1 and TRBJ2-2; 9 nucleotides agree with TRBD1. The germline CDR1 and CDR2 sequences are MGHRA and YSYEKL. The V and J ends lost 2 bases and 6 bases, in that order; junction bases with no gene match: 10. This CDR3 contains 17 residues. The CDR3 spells CASSQYAQGQGSGELFF. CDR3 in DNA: TGCGCCAGCAGCCAATACGCCCAGGGACAGGGCTCCGGGGAGCTGTTTTTT.

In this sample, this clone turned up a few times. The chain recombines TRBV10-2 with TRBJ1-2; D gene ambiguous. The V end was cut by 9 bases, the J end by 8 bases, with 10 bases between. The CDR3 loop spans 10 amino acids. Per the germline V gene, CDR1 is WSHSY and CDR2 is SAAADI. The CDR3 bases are TGCGCCAGTTTTAAAGAGGGCTACACCTTC. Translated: CASFKEGYTF.

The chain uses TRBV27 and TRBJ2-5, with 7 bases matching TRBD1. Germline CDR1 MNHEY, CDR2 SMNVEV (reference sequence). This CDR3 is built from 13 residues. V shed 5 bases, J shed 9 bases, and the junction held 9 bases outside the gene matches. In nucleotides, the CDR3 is TGTGCCAGCAGTCCCCGACAGGGACGGGCCCAGTACTTC. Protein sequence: CASSPRQGRAQYF.

The CDR3 region is CASSYGNSYEQYF. The CDR3 region has the DNA TGTGCCAGCAGCTACGGGAACTCCTACGAGCAGTACTTC. This rearrangement joins TRBV5-5 to TRBJ2-7; a weak D match, TRBD2 (5 bases). V was pared by 3 bases and J by 0 bases, with 7 bases between. CDR3 length equals 13 residues. In germline, CDR1 is SGHKS, CDR2 YYEKEE (reference sequence).

The CDR3 sequence: CASRSRGRSTDTQYF. The CDR3 region has the DNA TGTGCCAGCAGGTCGAGAGGGAGGAGCACAGATACGCAGTATTTT. The gene calls are TRBV6-6 and TRBJ2-3; a weak D match, TRBD2 (6 bases). CDR3 length: 15 residues. CDR1 MNHNY and CDR2 SVGAGI come from the germline V gene (reference sequence). The V and J ends lost 6 bases and 0 bases respectively, with 13 bases between them.

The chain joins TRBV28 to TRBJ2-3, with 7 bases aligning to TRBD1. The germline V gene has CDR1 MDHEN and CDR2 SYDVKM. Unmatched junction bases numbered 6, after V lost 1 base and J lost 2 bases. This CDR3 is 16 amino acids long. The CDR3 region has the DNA TGTGCCAGCAGTTTATCACCCGGGACAGCCACAGATACGCAGTATTTT. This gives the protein CASSLSPGTATDTQYF.

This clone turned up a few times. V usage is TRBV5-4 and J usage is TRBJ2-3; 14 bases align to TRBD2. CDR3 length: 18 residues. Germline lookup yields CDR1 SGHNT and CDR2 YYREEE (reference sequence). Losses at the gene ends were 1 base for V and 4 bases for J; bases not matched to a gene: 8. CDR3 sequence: CASSLKLTSGRVSDTQYF. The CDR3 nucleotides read TGTGCCAGCAGCTTGAAACTGACTAGCGGGAGGGTGTCAGATACGCAGTATTTT.

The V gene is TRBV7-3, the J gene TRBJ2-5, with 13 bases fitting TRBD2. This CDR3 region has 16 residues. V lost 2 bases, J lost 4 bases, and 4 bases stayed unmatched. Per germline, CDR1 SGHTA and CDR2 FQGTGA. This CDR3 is CASSLGLAGAIETQYF. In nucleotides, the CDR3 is TGTGCCAGCAGCTTAGGACTAGCGGGAGCCATAGAGACCCAGTACTTC.

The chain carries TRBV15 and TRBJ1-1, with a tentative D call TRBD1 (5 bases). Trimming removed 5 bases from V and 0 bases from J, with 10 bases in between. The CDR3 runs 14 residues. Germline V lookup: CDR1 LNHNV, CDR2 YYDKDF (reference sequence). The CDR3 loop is CATSVGHLNTEAFF. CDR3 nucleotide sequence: TGTGCCACCAGCGTCGGACACCTGAACACTGAAGCTTTCTTT.

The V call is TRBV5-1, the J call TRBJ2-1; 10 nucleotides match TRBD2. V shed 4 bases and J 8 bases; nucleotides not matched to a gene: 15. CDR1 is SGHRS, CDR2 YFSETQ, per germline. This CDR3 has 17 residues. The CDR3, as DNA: TGCGCCAGCAGCGATAACCCTAGCGGGAGTTTTGTAGATGAGCAGTTCTTC. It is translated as CASSDNPSGSFVDEQFF. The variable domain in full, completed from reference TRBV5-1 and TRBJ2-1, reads KAGVTQTPRYLIKTRGQQVTLSCSPISGHRSVSWYQQTPGQGLQFLFEYFSETQRNKGNFPGRFSGRQFSNSRSEMNVSTLELGDSALYLCASSDNPSGSFVDEQFFGPGTRLTVL.

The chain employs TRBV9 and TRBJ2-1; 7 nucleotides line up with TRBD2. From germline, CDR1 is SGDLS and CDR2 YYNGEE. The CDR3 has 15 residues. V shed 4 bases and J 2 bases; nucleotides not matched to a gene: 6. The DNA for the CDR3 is TGTGCCAGCAGCACGCTAGCGGAAACCTACAATGAGCAGTTCTTC. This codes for CASSTLAETYNEQFF. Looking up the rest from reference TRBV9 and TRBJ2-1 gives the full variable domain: DSGVTQTPKHLITATGQRVTLRCSPRSGDLSVYWYQQSLDQGLQFLIQYYNGEERAKGNILERFSAQQFPDLHSELNLSSLELGDSALYFCASSTLAETYNEQFFGPGTRLTVL.

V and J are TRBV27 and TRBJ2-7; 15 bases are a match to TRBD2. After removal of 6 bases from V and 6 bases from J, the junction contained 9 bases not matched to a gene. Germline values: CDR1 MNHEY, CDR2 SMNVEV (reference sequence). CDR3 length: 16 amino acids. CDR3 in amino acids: CASSARTSGRAPEQYF. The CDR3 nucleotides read TGTGCCAGCAGCGCCCGGACTAGCGGGAGGGCCCCCGAGCAGTACTTC.

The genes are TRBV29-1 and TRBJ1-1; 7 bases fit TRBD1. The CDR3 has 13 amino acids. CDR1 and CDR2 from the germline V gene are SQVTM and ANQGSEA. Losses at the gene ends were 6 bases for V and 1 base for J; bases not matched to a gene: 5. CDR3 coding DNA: TGCAGCGTGGGGACAGATAGGAACACTGAAGCTTTCTTT. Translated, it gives CSVGTDRNTEAFF.

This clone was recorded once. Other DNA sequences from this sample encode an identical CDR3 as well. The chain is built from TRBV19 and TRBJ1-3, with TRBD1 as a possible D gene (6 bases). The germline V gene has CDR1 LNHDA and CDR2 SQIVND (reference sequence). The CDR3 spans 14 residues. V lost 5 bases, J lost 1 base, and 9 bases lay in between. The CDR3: CASSPTGSGNTIYF. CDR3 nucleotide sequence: TGTGCCAGTAGTCCGACAGGATCTGGAAACACCATATATTTT. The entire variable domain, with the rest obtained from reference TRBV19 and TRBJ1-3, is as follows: DGGITQSPKYLFRKEGQNVTLSCEQNLNHDAMYWYRQDPGQGLRLIYYSQIVNDFQKGDIAEGYSVSREKKESFPLTVTSAQKNPTAFYLCASSPTGSGNTIYFGEGSWLTVV.

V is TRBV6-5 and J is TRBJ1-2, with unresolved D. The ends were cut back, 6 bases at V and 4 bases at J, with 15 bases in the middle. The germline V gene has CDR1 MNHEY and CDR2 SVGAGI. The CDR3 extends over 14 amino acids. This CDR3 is CASSRAPGGYGYTF. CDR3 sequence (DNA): TGTGCCAGCAGCCGGGCCCCTGGAGGCTATGGCTACACCTTC.

CDR3 protein: CASSRGGEYREFF. Written as DNA, the CDR3 is TGTGCCAGCTCCCGCGGGGGGGAATACAGGGAGTTCTTC. J is TRBJ2-1 and V is TRBV12-3 or TRBV12-4, with 9 bases identical to TRBD2. V lost 8 bases to trimming and J lost 14 bases; unmatched junction nucleotides: 13. The CDR3 consists of 13 residues.

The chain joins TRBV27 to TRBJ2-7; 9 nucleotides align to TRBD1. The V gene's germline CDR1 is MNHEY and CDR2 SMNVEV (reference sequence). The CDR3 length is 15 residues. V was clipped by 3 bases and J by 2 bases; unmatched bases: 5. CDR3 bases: TGTGCCAGCAGTTTGGTCGGACAGGGGCCCTACGAGCAGTACTTC. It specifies CASSLVGQGPYEQYF.

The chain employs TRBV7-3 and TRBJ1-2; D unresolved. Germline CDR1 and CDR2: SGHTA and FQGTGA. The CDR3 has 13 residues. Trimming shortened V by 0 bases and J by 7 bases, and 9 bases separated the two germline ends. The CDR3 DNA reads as TGTGCCAGCAGCTTAACAGCCACTAGTGGCTACACCTTC. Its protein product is CASSLTATSGYTF.